One and the same sample provided the 16 T cell receptor beta chains below, sequenced in a study of spatial heterogeneity in lung cancer. Time point specified: blood at routine non-recurrence follow-up after resection. TCRdb re-called the 5' RACE reads with MiXCR, one entry per CDR3 protein. Altogether some 41,000 distinct CDR3 sequences are present, about 10% being singletons, with the ten largest covering roughly 18%. Sequencing used PBMCs, obtained at follow-up. The receptors derive from a female donor with early-stage non-small cell lung cancer.

This clonotype has ten or more counts. The rearrangement links TRBV7-2 to TRBJ1-5; D not certain. The length of the CDR3 is 13 residues. The germline V gene encodes CDR1 SGHTA and CDR2 FQGNSA. Trimming took off 1 base at V and 3 bases at J, with 4 bases between the two ends. The CDR3, as DNA: TGTGCCAGCAGCTTAGGTCCCAATCAGCCCCAGCATTTT. This translates into CASSLGPNQPQHF.

This clonotype was seen at least ten times. The chain couples TRBV19 to TRBJ2-7, with TRBD1 matching 10 bases. J gave up 9 bases and V 6 bases, and 11 bases lay outside the gene matches. From germline, CDR1 is LNHDA and CDR2 SQIVND (reference sequence). The CDR3 runs 14 residues. CDR3 DNA: TGTGCCAGTAGAAACACCGGGACAGGGGAGCGGCAGTACTTC. Protein product: CASRNTGTGERQYF.

This chain joins TRBV19 and TRBJ2-7, with 13 bases aligning to TRBD2. Unmatched junction bases numbered 5, after V lost 4 bases and J lost 2 bases. The CDR3 sequence is 16 residues long. Germline V gives CDR1 LNHDA, CDR2 SQIVND (reference sequence). The chain's CDR3 is CASSRVGLAGPYEQYF. CDR3 sequence (DNA): TGTGCCAGTAGTAGAGTGGGACTAGCGGGACCCTACGAGCAGTACTTC. Complete variable domain (other parts from reference TRBV19 and TRBJ2-7): DGGITQSPKYLFRKEGQNVTLSCEQNLNHDAMYWYRQDPGQGLRLIYYSQIVNDFQKGDIAEGYSVSREKKESFPLTVTSAQKNPTAFYLCASSRVGLAGPYEQYFGPGTRLTVT.

This clonotype was detected ten times or more. V gene TRBV15 combines with J gene TRBJ2-3; 8 nucleotides match TRBD2. This CDR3 contains 18 residues. With V trimmed by 1 base and J by 3 bases, 12 bases remained unmatched. CDR1 and CDR2 from the germline V gene are LNHNV and YYDKDF (reference sequence). In DNA, the CDR3 is TGTGCCACCAGCAGAGTTCCCCCCTTGGGCGGGGGGACAGATACGCAGTATTTT. It is translated as CATSRVPPLGGGTDTQYF.

The count of this clonotype is one. This chain uses TRBV7-2 with TRBJ2-1; D may be TRBD1 (6 bases). V was cut by 1 base and J by 7 bases, with 20 bases left in between. The CDR3 covers 17 residues. The germline gives CDR1 SGHTA, CDR2 FQGNSA. The CDR3 bases are TGTGCCAGCAGCTTAGTTGTAGGGGGTTTATTTGGGAATGAGCAGTTCTTC. As protein: CASSLVVGGLFGNEQFF. The whole variable domain, filled in from reference TRBV7-2 and TRBJ2-1, reads GAGVSQSPSNKVTEKGKDVELRCDPISGHTALYWYRQSLGQGLEFLIYFQGNSAPDKSGLPSDRFSAERTGGSVSTLTIQRTQQEDSAVYLCASSLVVGGLFGNEQFFGPGTRLTVL.

This clonotype was seen a handful of times. The V and J genes are TRBV28 and TRBJ1-1; D is unclear. The CDR3 loop spans 11 amino acids. Germline V gene sequence: CDR1 MDHEN, CDR2 SYDVKM. V shed 4 bases and J shed 4 bases, with 4 bases lying between them. This CDR3 is CASSSITEAFF. CDR3 coding DNA: TGTGCCAGCAGTTCAATCACTGAAGCTTTCTTT.

V is TRBV7-2 and J is TRBJ2-3, with 9 bases matching TRBD2. Germline trimming cut 3 bases from V and 7 bases from J; bases unmatched to any gene: 26. This CDR3 comprises 21 residues. CDR1 is SGHTA, CDR2 FQGNSA, per germline. The CDR3 DNA reads TGTGCCAGCAGCTTGCCGATGGGTAGCGGGTTCCGCGGGGGGGTCGGAAATACGCAGTATTTT. It encodes CASSLPMGSGFRGGVGNTQYF.

This clonotype was detected a few times. The rearrangement uses TRBV2 and TRBJ2-5; tentatively, D is TRBD1 (6 bases). Germline V lookup: CDR1 SNHLY, CDR2 FYNNEI. The V and J ends lost 6 bases and 3 bases respectively, with 17 bases between them. This CDR3 has 15 amino acids. CDR3 DNA: TGTGCCAGCAGGGACCCCCCGGCAGGGGAAGAGACCCAGTACTTC. Translation gives CASRDPPAGEETQYF.

This clonotype was counted between two and nine times. This rearrangement joins TRBV4-1 to TRBJ2-3; D remains unclear. The germline CDR1 and CDR2 sequences are MGHRA and YSYEKL. The CDR3 contains 15 residues. V shed 2 bases and J shed 5 bases, with 14 bases lying between them. In DNA form, the CDR3 reads TGCGCCAGCAGCCAATTGGTAAAGGAGAAAGATACGCAGTATTTT. Its protein product is CASSQLVKEKDTQYF.

This clonotype was found a few times. The J gene is TRBJ2-7, the V gene TRBV7-2; D ambiguous. Germline V lookup: CDR1 SGHTA, CDR2 FQGNSA. The CDR3 extends over 14 amino acids. V lost 8 bases to trimming and J lost 3 bases, with 17 bases between them. CDR3 sequence: CASVPGPTIYEQYF. DNA for the CDR3: TGTGCCAGCGTCCCCGGGCCCACTATCTACGAGCAGTACTTC.

This clonotype was counted between two and nine times. The chain recombines TRBV2 with TRBJ1-5, with 7 bases that match TRBD1. Germline V CDR1 and CDR2: SNHLY, FYNNEI. Trimming at V came to 6 bases and at J to 2 bases, leaving 10 bases not matched to a gene. The CDR3 is made up of 16 amino acids. DNA for the CDR3: TGTGCCAGCAGGGTGGATCCGGGACAGCGCAATCAGCCCCAGCATTTT. It encodes CASRVDPGQRNQPQHF.

At least ten counts were recorded for this clonotype. A read error may produce the germline difference seen at one junction end. V and J are TRBV19 and TRBJ2-3; D ambiguous. The CDR3 has 14 amino acids. Germline CDR1 reads LNHDA; CDR2 reads SQIVND (reference sequence). This chain's CDR3 is CATSVSGATDTQYF. The CDR3 DNA reads TGTGCCACTAGTGTGTCGGGTGCCACAGATACGCAGTATTTT.

In this sample, this clonotype turned up a few times. This chain connects TRBV7-2 to TRBJ1-5; D unclear. V lost 3 bases, J lost 0 bases, and 6 bases lay in between. This CDR3 region has 14 residues. Germline values: CDR1 SGHTA, CDR2 FQGNSA. This CDR3 reads CASSLIYSNQPQHF. The DNA of the CDR3 is TGTGCCAGCAGCTTGATATATAGCAATCAGCCCCAGCATTTT.

V usage is TRBV29-1 and J usage is TRBJ1-2, with no clear D. The CDR3 contains 15 residues. V was cut by 4 bases and J by 0 bases, with 15 bases left in between. Germline values: CDR1 SQVTM, CDR2 ANQGSEA. The CDR3 loop is CSVVVTSASNYGYTF. DNA for the CDR3: TGCAGCGTTGTAGTGACATCAGCGTCTAACTATGGCTACACCTTC.

This clonotype was recorded at least ten times. V gene TRBV20-1 combines with J gene TRBJ2-1; 10 positions agree with TRBD1. Germline V gives CDR1 DFQATT, CDR2 SNEGSKA (reference sequence). The CDR3 is 15 residues long. Losses at the gene ends were 0 bases for V and 9 bases for J; bases not matched to a gene: 8. The CDR3, as DNA: TGCAGTGCTAGAGATCCCGGGACAGGGGAATCTGAGCAGTTCTTC. As protein: CSARDPGTGESEQFF.

The J gene is TRBJ1-1, the V gene TRBV5-1, with 7 bases that match TRBD1. The CDR3 is 14 amino acids. Germline assignment: CDR1 SGHRS and CDR2 YFSETQ. Germline trimming cut 2 bases from V and 3 bases from J; bases unmatched to any gene: 4. The CDR3 region has the DNA TGCGCCAGCAGCTTTCAGGGGGAGGACACTGAAGCTTTCTTT. It translates to CASSFQGEDTEAFF.